The clone carrying this TCR beta chain was seen more than once but under ten times. Extracted from the samples, RNA was reverse transcribed into cDNA to serve as the sequencing template. Profiling relied on immunoSEQ multiplex PCR, and the TCRdb table lists in-frame clones only, not all of them. The sample lists 200,000 to 250,000 clones; 35% to 40% were seen once. This record comes from a study of CD8+ T cells in alopecia areata. As for the study in general: Treated patients swallowed 5 to 10 mg of oral tofacitinib twice daily. The duration of tofacitinib was 6 to 18 months, with 6 months off drug afterward.

The sample's treatment: oral pan-JAK inhibitor, 5-10 mg twice daily. This CDR3 spans 14 amino acids. The chain employs TRBV21-1 and TRBJ1-2. TRBV21-1 is termed a pseudogene. The source was CD4+ T cells sorted from blood, collected at approximately week 30, from a patient treated with tofacitinib. The TCR was taken from a human donor with alopecia areata. The CDR3 DNA follows: TGTGCCAGCGAAGTCTCCGATGTTTACTATGGCTACACCTTC. Translation: CASEVSDVYYGYTF.